This is a list of T cell receptor beta chains from one sample in a study of blood T cell repertoires in COVID-19. Some clones are missing from TCRdb's copy, which holds only in-frame ones; the method was immunoSEQ multiplex PCR. The data contain some 350,000 clones, more than 70% of them singletons. The specimen was peripheral blood. These receptor sequences come from a man aged 30 to 45 with active or convalescent COVID-19. Both conserved end residues are part of each CDR3. The D gene is left open where the match is weak. Clone size appears in some rows only: once, few, many, or a class for an expanded clone.

V	size	D	J	CDR3	DNA
TRBV4-3	-	-	TRBJ1-4	CASSFTAATNEKLFF	TGCGCCAGCAGCTTTACAGCCGCAACTAATGAAAAACTGTTTTTT
TRBV30	-	-	TRBJ1-2	CAWSIQHLYGYTF	TGTGCCTGGAGTATACAGCACCTCTATGGCTACACCTTC
TRBV10-1	-	-	TRBJ2-7	CARDNYEQYF	TGCGCCAGGGACAACTACGAGCAGTACTTC
TRBV4-3	once	-	TRBJ1-2	CASSQSTRATGYTF	TGCGCCAGCAGCCAAAGTACGAGGGCCACCGGCTACACCTTC
TRBV7-9	-	-	TRBJ2-7	CASSVGAAYEQYF	TGTGCCAGCAGCGTGGGGGCCGCCTACGAGCAGTACTTC
TRBV11-3	-	TRBD1	TRBJ2-2	CASSKGQGRTGELFF	TGTGCCAGCAGCAAAGGACAGGGGCGAACCGGGGAGCTGTTTTTT
TRBV5-6	-	-	TRBJ1-5	CASSLDGERNQPQHF	TGTGCCAGCAGCCTGGACGGGGAGAGGAATCAGCCCCAGCATTTT
TRBV2	-	-	TRBJ2-3	CASSYDPRTQYF	TGTGCCAGCTCGTATGACCCTAGAACGCAGTATTTT
TRBV7-9	-	-	TRBJ1-4	CASSLGDTTNEKLFF	TGTGCCAGCAGCTTAGGGGACACAACTAATGAAAAACTGTTTTTT
TRBV6-2/TRBV6-3	-	-	TRBJ1-1	CASSPETGTAFF	TGTGCCAGCAGTCCCGAAACAGGGACCGCTTTCTTT
TRBV18	-	-	TRBJ2-2	CASSPGGANTGELFF	TGTGCCAGCTCACCGGGGGGAGCGAACACCGGGGAGCTGTTTTTT
TRBV5-5	-	-	TRBJ2-2	CASSGQPNTGELFF	TGTGCCAGCAGCGGGCAGCCGAACACCGGGGAGCTGTTTTTT
TRBV2	once	TRBD1	TRBJ1-2	CASTRTGGTYGYTF	TGTGCCAGCACCCGGACAGGGGGGACCTATGGCTACACCTTC
TRBV5-1	-	-	TRBJ2-3	CASSLLTVTDTQYF	TGCGCCAGCAGCTTGCTCACAGTCACAGATACGCAGTATTTT
TRBV7-2	-	-	TRBJ1-1	CASSLSPGGTEAFF	TGTGCCAGCAGCCTTTCGCCGGGGGGCACTGAAGCTTTCTTT
TRBV28	-	TRBD2	TRBJ2-4	CASSFLPGGEAKNIQYF	TGTGCCAGCAGTTTTCTTCCCGGGGGGGAGGCCAAAAACATTCAGTACTTC
TRBV7-7	-	TRBD1	TRBJ1-4	CASSPDRGSEKLFF	TGTGCCAGCAGCCCGGACAGGGGGAGCGAAAAACTGTTTTTT
TRBV6-5	-	-	TRBJ1-4	CASSSRRAANEKLFF	TGTGCCAGCAGTAGCCGGCGGGCGGCGAATGAAAAACTGTTTTTT
TRBV27	once	-	TRBJ1-2	CASSLVGGNYYYGYTF	TGTGCCAGCAGTTTGGTGGGAGGGAACTACTACTATGGCTACACCTTC
TRBV7-2	-	TRBD1	TRBJ2-5	CASSLRYRGDETQYF	TGTGCCAGCAGCTTACGGTACAGGGGGGACGAGACCCAGTACTTC
TRBV5-1	-	TRBD1	TRBJ1-2	CASSSGQGAYGYTF	TGCGCCAGCAGCTCGGGACAGGGGGCTTATGGCTACACCTTC
TRBV7-9	-	-	TRBJ2-5	CASSLRGLEQETQYF	TGTGCCAGCAGCTTAAGAGGTCTAGAACAAGAGACCCAGTACTTC
TRBV9	-	TRBD2	TRBJ2-7	CASSVGTSGGGEQYF	TGTGCCAGCAGCGTAGGGACTAGCGGGGGTGGAGAGCAGTACTTC
TRBV7-9	-	-	TRBJ1-1	CASSSSRGRTEAFF	TGTGCCAGCAGCTCGAGCAGGGGAAGGACTGAAGCTTTCTTT
TRBV7-9	-	TRBD1	TRBJ2-3	CASSEQGDTQYF	TGTGCCAGCAGCGAACAGGGGGATACGCAGTATTTT
TRBV19	-	-	TRBJ1-5	CASSAAHSQPQHF	TGTGCCAGTAGTGCTGCCCATAGTCAGCCCCAGCATTTT
TRBV24-1	few	-	TRBJ2-3	CATSDLSTSTDTQYF	TGTGCCACCAGTGATTTGTCGACAAGCACAGATACGCAGTATTTT
TRBV7-3	-	TRBD2	TRBJ2-5	CASSLGTSGTSQETQYF	TGTGCCAGCAGCTTGGGGACTAGCGGGACCTCCCAAGAGACCCAGTACTTC
TRBV7-8	-	-	TRBJ2-3	CASSREQRDTQYF	TGTGCCAGCAGCAGGGAGCAGAGAGATACGCAGTATTTT
TRBV7-9	-	-	TRBJ1-2	CASSLLSNYGYTF	TGTGCCAGCAGCTTATTGAGTAACTATGGCTACACCTTC
TRBV24-1	once	-	TRBJ1-4	CATSEKVGPPSEKLFF	TGTGCCACCAGTGAAAAAGTGGGGCCACCAAGTGAAAAACTGTTTTTT
TRBV28	-	TRBD2	TRBJ2-1	CASSPPGGSPVSSYNEQFF	TGTGCCAGCAGTCCCCCGGGAGGTAGTCCGGTTAGCTCCTACAATGAGCAGTTCTTC
TRBV2	many	TRBD1	TRBJ2-4	CASSGKGAAKNIQYF	TGTGCCAGCAGTGGAAAGGGGGCGGCCAAAAACATTCAGTACTTC
TRBV10-3	-	-	TRBJ1-2	CAIRSGTGLYGYTF	TGTGCCATCAGGTCCGGGACGGGACTTTATGGCTACACCTTC
TRBV6-5	once	-	TRBJ1-1	CATHSGAWGKAFF	TGTGCCACTCACTCAGGGGCGTGGGGCAAAGCTTTCTTT
TRBV5-4	-	TRBD2	TRBJ2-3	CASSLGLAGMSSDTQYF	TGTGCCAGCAGCTTGGGCCTAGCGGGGATGAGCTCAGATACGCAGTATTTT
TRBV29-1	-	TRBD1	TRBJ1-2	CSVEGADYGYTF	TGCAGCGTGGAGGGGGCTGACTATGGCTACACCTTC
TRBV11-2	-	TRBD1	TRBJ1-1	CASSLGGQGDTEAFF	TGTGCCAGCAGCTTAGGAGGGCAGGGGGACACTGAAGCTTTCTTT
TRBV29-1	-	TRBD2	TRBJ2-7	CSVEGGRGTSSYEQYF	TGCAGCGTTGAAGGAGGGAGGGGCACTTCTTCCTACGAGCAGTACTTC
TRBV4-1	-	-	TRBJ1-2	CASSHPGRARNEGYTF	TGCGCCAGCAGCCACCCCGGGAGGGCGCGAAATGAGGGCTACACCTTC
TRBV3-1/TRBV3-2	-	-	TRBJ1-2	CASSFTANYGYTF	TGTGCCAGCAGCTTTACAGCTAACTATGGCTACACCTTC
TRBV9	-	TRBD2	TRBJ2-2	CASSRAGGRWDTGELFF	TGTGCCAGCAGCCGAGCGGGAGGGCGGTGGGACACCGGGGAGCTGTTTTTT
TRBV11-3	-	TRBD1	TRBJ1-2	CASSSQGGQGVF	TGTGCCAGCTCCTCCCAGGGGGGACAGGGCGTTTTC
TRBV7-2	-	TRBD1	TRBJ1-2	CASSTSPGTGTYGYTF	TGTGCCAGCAGCACCTCCCCCGGGACAGGGACCTATGGCTACACCTTC
TRBV6-5	few	TRBD1	TRBJ2-7	CASSLTGGSYEQYF	TGTGCCAGCAGTTTGACAGGGGGCTCCTACGAGCAGTACTTC
TRBV7-9	few	-	TRBJ2-3	CASSLEQGTDTQYF	TGTGCCAGCAGCTTGGAACAGGGCACAGATACGCAGTATTTT